The subject of this entry is one TCR beta chain. Sequencing was performed with immunoSEQ multiplex PCR; in TCRdb, only in-frame clones are kept and a portion is missing. This table holds 250,000 or so clones, about 85% found once. The data belong to a study of blood T cell repertoires in COVID-19. The overall study: PBMCs, B-cell-depleted T cells, or T cells provided the cDNA or gDNA that made up the material.

Trimming shortened V by 1 base and J by 0 bases, and 12 bases separated the two germline ends. CDR1 SGHTA and CDR2 FQGNSA come from the germline V gene. This CDR3 comprises 16 residues. V usage is TRBV7-2 and J usage is TRBJ1-1, with TRBD1 as a possible D gene (5 bases). The material sequenced was PBMCs or T cells enriched from blood (not recorded which). This TCR was sampled from a woman aged 50 to 60 who had been exposed to COVID-19. For the CDR3, the DNA is TGTGCCAGCAGCTTAGACACAGGTCATCTGAACACTGAAGCTTTCTTT. Protein product: CASSLDTGHLNTEAFF.